This T cell receptor beta chain appears in the sequencing data of a study of spatial heterogeneity in lung cancer. Study-wide background: The average appearance count of each unique TCR and UMI combination in raw reads was more than 9.5. Study outcomes and limitations: Among blood samples, ubiquitous expanded tumor TCRs appeared more at resection than at follow-up.

The study tagged each TCR cDNA molecule with a unique molecular identifier. TCRdb processed the 5' RACE reads anew with MiXCR; each CDR3 protein has one entry. The sample lists roughly 13,000 distinct CDR3 sequences; about 3.8% were seen once. This CDR3 spans 14 amino acids. J was trimmed by 8 bases and V by 4 bases; bases with no gene match: 7. Germline V gene data show CDR1 as DFQATT and CDR2 as SNEGSKA (reference sequence). Time point indicated: sample taken at primary tumor resection. Unsorted samples of tumor, nontumor lung or frozen PBMC had their whole RNA sequenced. A total of approximately 69 untreated early-stage non-small cell lung cancer patients served as donors. The sample holds many counts of this clonotype. Its antigen is as yet unknown. This beta chain was picked up by a library intended for alpha chains and is off target, so its count carries little meaning.

The sequences come from PBMCs, collected at surgery. This rearrangement joins TRBV20-1 to TRBJ2-1; 11 bases agree with TRBD2. The TCR sequence derives from a male donor with early-stage non-small cell lung cancer. The CDR3 region is CSAMTSGATYEQFF. The CDR3 nucleotides are TGCAGTGCTATGACTAGCGGGGCGACCTATGAGCAGTTCTTC.